This T cell receptor (beta chain) was sequenced for a study of identical twins. Study results and limitations: Abundant cord blood beta clonotypes carried fewer insertions; memory repertoires showed none.

This clonotype was observed at least ten times. Its antigen is still unknown. TCRdb redid the calling of the 5' RACE reads with MiXCR, one entry per CDR3 protein. The table includes over 500,000 distinct CDR3 sequences, about 20% detected once. CDR1 and CDR2 (germline): LGHNA, YSLEER. This CDR3 region has 15 residues. The V gene lost 1 base and the J gene lost 4 bases, with 11 bases spanning the gap. The same data also contributed to another study, on T cells expressing NK-cell markers. Per that paper: Researchers got TCR beta repertoires out of sorted CD3+CD56+NKG2C+, CD3+CD56+NKG2C- and CD3+CD56-NKG2C+ T cells. One of eight sequenced donors was HCMV-seronegative; the other seven were seropositive. Researchers report these clonotypes also headed the CD3+CD56-NKG2C+ fraction in several donors.

This TCR was sampled from a woman under 30 in good health. This chain connects TRBV4-3 to TRBJ2-1; TRBD1 might be the D (6 bases). The sequenced material came from CD4+ T cells sorted from blood. CDR3 sequence: CASSQVGGPYNEQFF. CDR3 sequence (DNA): TGCGCCAGCAGCCAAGTTGGGGGCCCGTACAATGAGCAGTTCTTC.